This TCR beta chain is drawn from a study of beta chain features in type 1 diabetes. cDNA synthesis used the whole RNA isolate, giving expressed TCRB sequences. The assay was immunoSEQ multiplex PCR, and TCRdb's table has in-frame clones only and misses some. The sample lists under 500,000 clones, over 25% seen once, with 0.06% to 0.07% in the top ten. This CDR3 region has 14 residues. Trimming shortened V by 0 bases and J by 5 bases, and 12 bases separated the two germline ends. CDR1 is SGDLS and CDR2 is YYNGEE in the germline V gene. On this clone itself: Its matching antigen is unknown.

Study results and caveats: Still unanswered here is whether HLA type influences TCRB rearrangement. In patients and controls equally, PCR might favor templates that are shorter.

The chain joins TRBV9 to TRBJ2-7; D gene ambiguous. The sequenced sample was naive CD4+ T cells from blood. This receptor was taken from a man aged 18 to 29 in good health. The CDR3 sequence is CASSVASWSDEQYF. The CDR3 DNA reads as TGTGCCAGCAGCGTAGCTTCATGGTCGGACGAGCAGTACTTC. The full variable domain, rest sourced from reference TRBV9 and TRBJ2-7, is DSGVTQTPKHLITATGQRVTLRCSPRSGDLSVYWYQQSLDQGLQFLIQYYNGEERAKGNILERFSAQQFPDLHSELNLSSLELGDSALYFCASSVASWSDEQYFGPGTRLTVT.